What follows are 22 T cell receptor beta chains derived from one specimen sequenced in a study of cytomegalovirus exposure and HLA in healthy donors. PCR was performed using 60 Vbeta and 13 Jbeta primers. Profiled with immunoSEQ multiplex PCR; TCRdb holds only in-frame clones, not every one. The sample comprises about 89,000 clones, 85% of which are singletons, and 7.4% rests with the top ten. Source material: PBMCs. All receptors come from a man between 35 and 55 years old in good health and CMV-seropositive.

This chain connects TRBV9 to TRBJ2-1; TRBD2 matches at 8 bases. The CDR3 has 16 residues. Germline CDR1 SGDLS, CDR2 YYNGEE. V gave up 4 bases and J gave up 7 bases; unmatched junction bases: 13. CDR3 residues: CASSLRGGPIGNEQFF. The CDR3 bases are TGTGCCAGCAGCCTACGCGGGGGGCCCATAGGGAATGAGCAGTTCTTC.

The V and J genes are TRBV6-5 and TRBJ2-2; D is perhaps TRBD1 (5 bases). Germline assignment: CDR1 MNHEY and CDR2 SVGAGI. CDR3 length: 14 residues. Trimming took 6 bases from V and 3 from J, leaving 11 bases between them. The CDR3 coding sequence is TGTGCCAGCAGGGGGCCGACGGACACCGGGGAGCTGTTTTTT. It is translated as CASRGPTDTGELFF.

This rearrangement joins TRBV7-6 to TRBJ2-7; D is perhaps TRBD2 (6 bases). V lost 2 bases and J 3 bases, leaving 14 bases between the germline ends. The germline V gene has CDR1 SGHVS and CDR2 FNYEAQ. The CDR3 contains 15 residues. CDR3 coding DNA: TGTGCCAGCAGCTTATCCCCGGGGGTAAACTACGAGCAGTACTTC. Amino acid sequence: CASSLSPGVNYEQYF. The whole variable domain, remainder taken from reference TRBV7-6 and TRBJ2-7, is GAGVSQSPRYKVTKRGQDVALRCDPISGHVSLYWYRQALGQGPEFLTYFNYEAQQDKSGLPNDRFSAERPEGSISTLTIQRTEQRDSAMYRCASSLSPGVNYEQYFGPGTRLTVT.

This chain joins TRBV15 and TRBJ2-5, with D perhaps TRBD2 (6 bases). The CDR3 has 15 residues. Per germline, CDR1 LNHNV and CDR2 YYDKDF (reference sequence). Trimming left V 3 bases short and J 5 bases short, with 16 bases between. This CDR3 is CATSSGTYQRETQYF. The CDR3 nucleotides read TGTGCCACCAGCAGCGGGACTTACCAGAGGGAGACCCAGTACTTC.

The chain recombines TRBV19 with TRBJ1-4; D is perhaps TRBD1 (5 bases). The CDR3 contains 19 residues. CDR1 and CDR2 (germline): LNHDA, SQIVND (reference sequence). V lost 3 bases, J lost 5 bases, and 25 bases lay in between. The CDR3 reads CASSIRKGRGGASNEKLFF. CDR3 nucleotide sequence: TGTGCCAGTAGTATCAGGAAGGGGCGGGGGGGAGCGTCGAATGAAAAACTGTTTTTT.

This clone was picked up one time. The chain carries TRBV7-2 and TRBJ2-3; 7 nucleotides align to TRBD2. Germline V gives CDR1 SGHTA, CDR2 FQGNSA. Trimming removed 1 base from V and 4 bases from J; junction bases left unmatched: 5. The CDR3 extends over 15 amino acids. The DNA for the CDR3 is TGTGCCAGCAGCTTAGATGGCGGGAGTGCAGATACGCAGTATTTT. As protein: CASSLDGGSADTQYF.

In this sample, this clone turned up a few times. CDR3 DNA sequence: TGCGCCAGCAGCCAGGGACAGGGGCCTAGCAATCAGCCCCAGCATTTT. Amino acids: CASSQGQGPSNQPQHF. V and J are TRBV4-1 and TRBJ1-5, with TRBD1 matching 10 bases. Losses at the gene ends were 3 bases for V and 0 bases for J; bases not matched to a gene: 2. The CDR3 runs 16 residues. CDR1 is MGHRA and CDR2 is YSYEKL in the germline V gene.

V gene TRBV20-1 combines with J gene TRBJ2-3; perhaps TRBD2 as D (5 bases). From germline, CDR1 is DFQATT and CDR2 SNEGSKA (reference sequence). This CDR3 is 11 amino acids long. Trimming removed 5 bases at V and 9 bases at J, with 12 bases between. CDR3 bases: TGCAGTGCTCCCCGACTAAGCACGCAGTATTTT. Protein: CSAPRLSTQYF.

The chain recombines TRBV28 with TRBJ1-4; D is unresolved. V lost 7 bases to trimming and J lost 3 bases, with 12 bases between them. CDR1 and CDR2 from the germline V gene are MDHEN and SYDVKM. The CDR3 covers 14 residues. CDR3 amino acids: CASKMSGANEKLFF. CDR3 coding DNA: TGTGCCAGCAAGATGAGTGGAGCTAATGAAAAACTGTTTTTT. Full variable domain (missing parts from reference TRBV28 and TRBJ1-4): DVKVTQSSRYLVKRTGEKVFLECVQDMDHENMFWYRQDPGLGLRLIYFSYDVKMKEKGDIPEGYSVSREKKERFSLILESASTNQTSMYLCASKMSGANEKLFFGSGTQLSVL.

The V gene is TRBV18, the J gene TRBJ1-6; D uncertain. V dropped 4 bases and J dropped 5 bases, with 9 bases sitting between them. Germline V CDR1 and CDR2: KGHSH, LQKENI. The CDR3 runs to 14 residues. Here the CDR3 reads CASSLKGDNSPLHF. The CDR3 DNA follows: TGTGCCAGCTCACTTAAGGGAGATAATTCACCCCTCCACTTT.

The chain has TRBV29-1 and TRBJ1-6; unclear D gene. The V gene lost 4 bases and the J gene lost 13 bases, with 14 bases spanning the gap. Germline V gene data show CDR1 as SQVTM and CDR2 as ANQGSEA. This CDR3 comprises 12 residues. CDR3 amino acids: CSVGSGAGPLHF. CDR3 DNA sequence: TGCAGCGTTGGGAGCGGTGCGGGGCCCCTCCACTTT.

The chain employs TRBV9 and TRBJ2-7, with D perhaps TRBD1 (6 bases). The length of the CDR3 is 17 residues. The germline V gene has CDR1 SGDLS and CDR2 YYNGEE. Trimming took off 3 bases at V and 0 bases at J, with 19 bases between the two ends. The CDR3 reads CASSGGTGHPSSYEQYF. The CDR3 bases are TGTGCCAGCAGCGGAGGAACAGGGCATCCTAGCTCCTACGAGCAGTACTTC.

This chain connects TRBV7-2 to TRBJ1-6; D is perhaps TRBD1 (5 bases). Germline CDR1 reads SGHTA; CDR2 reads FQGNSA. This CDR3 is built from 13 residues. Trimming took 8 bases from V and 4 from J, leaving 9 bases between them. CDR3 DNA sequence: TGTGCCAGCCGGGGGACTTATAATTCACCCCTCCACTTT. Translation gives CASRGTYNSPLHF.

The J gene is TRBJ2-5, the V gene TRBV5-4; 10 positions agree with TRBD2. The length of the CDR3 is 15 residues. V gave up 2 bases and J gave up 5 bases; unmatched junction bases: 6. Germline lookup yields CDR1 SGHNT and CDR2 YYREEE (reference sequence). CDR3 residues: CASSLAGGARETQYF. Here the CDR3 DNA reads TGTGCCAGCAGCTTAGCGGGGGGGGCCCGCGAGACCCAGTACTTC.

The chain has TRBV28 and TRBJ2-5; TRBD1 is a possible D gene (6 bases). The J call may be in error: the DNA end matches TRBJ2-7 better. This CDR3 comprises 14 residues. Germline V gene data show CDR1 as MDHEN and CDR2 as SYDVKM. The CDR3 bases are TGTGCCAGCAGTGAGGGGGACCGTACCTACGAGCAGTACTTC. This sequence encodes CASSEGDRTYEQYF.

The J gene is TRBJ1-5, the V gene TRBV6-1; 9 bases align to TRBD1. The CDR3 has 14 amino acids. Looked up from germline, CDR1 is MNHNS and CDR2 is SASEGT. After removal of 5 bases from V and 2 bases from J, the junction contained 1 base not matched to a gene. The CDR3, as DNA: TGTGCCAGCAGTCGGGACAGGGGCAATCAGCCCCAGCATTTT. Protein sequence: CASSRDRGNQPQHF.

The chain recombines TRBV5-1 with TRBJ2-3; 7 bases align to TRBD2. CDR3 length: 15 amino acids. V shed 7 bases, J shed 2 bases, and the junction held 10 bases outside the gene matches. Looked up from germline, CDR1 is SGHRS and CDR2 is YFSETQ. CDR3 region: CASVVSSGSTDTQYF. CDR3 nucleotide sequence: TGCGCCAGCGTGGTGTCTAGCGGTTCCACAGATACGCAGTATTTT. Combining the CDR3 with reference TRBV5-1 and TRBJ2-3 gives the whole variable domain KAGVTQTPRYLIKTRGQQVTLSCSPISGHRSVSWYQQTPGQGLQFLFEYFSETQRNKGNFPGRFSGRQFSNSRSEMNVSTLELGDSALYLCASVVSSGSTDTQYFGPGTRLTVL.

This sequence joins TRBV6-1 and TRBJ2-1, with 10 bases identical to TRBD2. Germline CDR1 reads MNHNS; CDR2 reads SASEGT. The CDR3 is made up of 14 amino acids. The J segment lost 10 bases and the V segment lost 6 bases, leaving 9 bases of the junction unmatched. The CDR3 coding sequence is TGTGCCAGCAGAGGAGAGCGGGGGGGCCGGGAGCAGTTCTTC. This sequence encodes CASRGERGGREQFF.

The V and J genes are TRBV6-1 and TRBJ1-1, with a weak D call TRBD1 (5 bases). CDR1 and CDR2 from the germline V gene are MNHNS and SASEGT. The V end was cut by 3 bases, the J end by 3 bases, with 11 bases between. CDR3 length: 14 residues. DNA for the CDR3: TGTGCCAGCAGTGAGGAATTCAGGGACACTGAAGCTTTCTTT. Translating it yields CASSEEFRDTEAFF.

The chain links TRBV25-1 to TRBJ1-5, with 8 bases lining up with TRBD1. Germline CDR1 reads MGHDK; CDR2 reads SYGVNS. The CDR3 runs 14 residues. Trimming cost V 6 bases and J 2 bases; bases outside gene matches: 3. CDR3 amino acids: CASRMDRGNQPQHF. The CDR3 nucleotides are TGTGCCAGCAGGATGGACAGGGGCAATCAGCCCCAGCATTTT. Full variable domain (remainder filled in from reference TRBV25-1 and TRBJ1-5): EADIYQTPRYLVIGTGKKITLECSQTMGHDKMYWYQQDPGMELHLIHYSYGVNSTEKGDLSSESTVSRIRTEHFPLTLESARPSHTSQYLCASRMDRGNQPQHFGDGTRLSIL.

This sequence joins TRBV2 and TRBJ1-1, with a tentative D call TRBD1 (6 bases). Trimming removed 3 bases from V and 9 bases from J, with 11 bases in between. Germline lookup yields CDR1 SNHLY and CDR2 FYNNEI. CDR3 size: 12 residues. The DNA for the CDR3 is TGTGCCAGCAGTGAGACAGGAGGCCAAGCTTTCTTT. Protein product: CASSETGGQAFF.

The sample holds one count of this clone. The chain joins TRBV28 to TRBJ1-1; possibly TRBD1 for D (5 bases). This CDR3 contains 15 residues. The germline V gene has CDR1 MDHEN and CDR2 SYDVKM. The V end lost 3 bases, the J end lost 0 bases, and 11 bases lay between the germline ends. The CDR3 coding sequence is TGTGCCAGCAGTTTTAGGGGAAACGTGAACACTGAAGCTTTCTTT. This codes for CASSFRGNVNTEAFF.